Presented here are 25 T cell receptor beta chains from one specimen sequenced in a study of blood T cell repertoires in COVID-19. Sequencing was performed with immunoSEQ multiplex PCR; in TCRdb, only in-frame clones are kept and a portion is missing. The sample holds 250,000 to 350,000 clones, 85% to 90% seen once. Sequenced input: PBMCs or T cells enriched from blood (not recorded which). The receptors shown here come from a woman between 18 and 30 years old who had recovered from COVID-19.

The CDR3 spells CASSLDRGGGYTF. As DNA, the CDR3 is TGTGCCAGCAGCTTGGACAGGGGAGGTGGCTACACCTTC. The rearrangement uses TRBV5-4 and TRBJ1-2; TRBD1 matches 7 bases. CDR3 size: 13 residues. The germline gives CDR1 SGHNT, CDR2 YYREEE (reference sequence). V was clipped by 0 bases and J by 7 bases; unmatched bases: 3.

The V call is TRBV7-9, the J call TRBJ1-5; D is undetermined. V was pared by 6 bases and J by 3 bases, with 15 bases between. This CDR3 has 15 residues. Germline V gene lookup returns CDR1 SEHNR and CDR2 FQNEAQ (reference sequence). CDR3 amino acids: CASSTSGGLNQPQHF. The CDR3 DNA reads TGTGCCAGCAGTACGTCAGGTGGGCTCAATCAGCCCCAGCATTTT.

This clone appeared a few times. The chain employs TRBV6-2 or TRBV6-3 and TRBJ1-5; the D gene is possibly TRBD1 (5 bases). This CDR3 is 13 amino acids long. Germline CDR1 reads MNHEY; CDR2 reads SVGEGT. V lost 4 bases to trimming and J lost 5 bases, with 9 bases between them. Here the CDR3 reads CASSWEGYQPQHF. The CDR3 nucleotides are TGTGCCAGCAGTTGGGAGGGGTATCAGCCCCAGCATTTT.

The chain uses TRBV18 and TRBJ1-3, with TRBD1 as a possible D gene (5 bases). V shed 7 bases and J shed 4 bases, with 14 bases lying between them. This CDR3 comprises 14 residues. CDR1 is KGHSH and CDR2 is LQKENI in the germline V gene. The CDR3 DNA reads TGTGCCAGCTGCGACAGCCGATCGGGAAACACCATATATTTT. It translates to CASCDSRSGNTIYF.

The chain couples TRBV27 to TRBJ2-2, with TRBD1 identical over 8 bases. Germline V gene sequence: CDR1 MNHEY, CDR2 SMNVEV (reference sequence). Trimming at V came to 3 bases and at J to 3 bases, leaving 0 bases not matched to a gene. There are 14 residues in the CDR3. CDR3 DNA: TGTGCCAGCAGTTTGGACAGGGACACCGGGGAGCTGTTTTTT. This encodes CASSLDRDTGELFF.

The CDR3 sequence is CASSLTGLAQTYEQYF. CDR3 DNA: TGTGCCAGCAGCTTGACGGGACTAGCTCAGACCTACGAGCAGTACTTC. This chain links TRBV5-6 with TRBJ2-7; 9 bases fit TRBD2. The germline gives CDR1 SGHDT, CDR2 YYEEEE. This CDR3 region has 16 residues. J gave up 2 bases and V 1 base, and 7 bases lay outside the gene matches.

V usage is TRBV28 and J usage is TRBJ1-1, with 9 bases matching TRBD1. Germline CDR1 reads MDHEN; CDR2 reads SYDVKM. This CDR3 is 13 amino acids long. Unmatched junction bases numbered 3, after V lost 6 bases and J lost 4 bases. The CDR3 protein is CASSQDRGTEAFF. The CDR3 nucleotides read TGTGCCAGCAGCCAGGACAGGGGCACTGAAGCTTTCTTT.

This clone was observed a handful of times. This chain joins TRBV6-5 and TRBJ1-2, with 9 bases identical to TRBD1. The germline V gene has CDR1 MNHEY and CDR2 SVGAGI. This CDR3 comprises 14 residues. J lost 4 bases, V lost 6 bases, and 6 bases had no gene match. DNA for the CDR3: TGTGCCAGCAGAAACGGACAGGGGTCCTATGGCTACACCTTC. It codes for CASRNGQGSYGYTF.

This clone was seen once. DNA of the CDR3: TGCGCCAGCAGTTCGAACCCCTCGGGACAGGGGACTGAAGCTTTCTTT. It encodes CASSSNPSGQGTEAFF. This chain links TRBV5-1 with TRBJ1-1, with TRBD1 matching over 10 bases. In germline, CDR1 is SGHRS, CDR2 YFSETQ. The CDR3 consists of 16 residues. J gave up 5 bases and V 5 bases, and 12 bases lay outside the gene matches.

The CDR3 loop is CASSQDQRLTGTDEQFF. CDR3 nucleotide sequence: TGCGCCAGCAGCCAAGACCAGCGGCTGACAGGAACCGATGAGCAGTTCTTC. The chain employs TRBV4-1 and TRBJ2-1, with D maybe TRBD1 (6 bases). Trimming removed 0 bases at V and 8 bases at J, with 20 bases between. The length of the CDR3 is 17 residues. Germline CDR1 and CDR2: MGHRA and YSYEKL.

The chain has TRBV9 and TRBJ2-3, with unresolved D. The CDR3 runs 13 residues. The V gene lost 0 bases and the J gene lost 6 bases, with 8 bases spanning the gap. CDR1 is SGDLS, CDR2 YYNGEE, per germline. The CDR3 DNA reads as TGTGCCAGCAGCGTAGGACACCGGGATACGCAGTATTTT. This sequence encodes CASSVGHRDTQYF.

The genes are TRBV11-3 and TRBJ2-7; possible D gene TRBD1, 5 bases. The CDR3 covers 12 residues. V lost 3 bases to trimming and J lost 12 bases, with 15 bases between them. CDR1 and CDR2 (germline): SGHNT, YENEEA. The CDR3 nucleotides read TGTGCCAGCAGCTTCCTGACAGTACGGAGGTACTTC. Translation gives CASSFLTVRRYF.

The CDR3 here is CARSKGAGTEAFF. The CDR3 nucleotides read TGTGCCAGGTCCAAGGGGGCCGGGACTGAAGCTTTCTTT. V is TRBV2 and J is TRBJ1-1, with 7 bases fitting TRBD1. The CDR3 spans 13 residues. After removal of 9 bases from V and 5 bases from J, the junction contained 9 bases not matched to a gene. In germline, CDR1 is SNHLY, CDR2 FYNNEI.

The genes are TRBV5-1 and TRBJ1-2, with a weak D call TRBD1 (5 bases). The length of the CDR3 is 16 residues. CDR1 is SGHRS and CDR2 is YFSETQ in the germline V gene. V was cut by 4 bases and J by 7 bases, with 23 bases left in between. CDR3 sequence (DNA): TGCGCCAGCAGCCCAGGGTATGACCATTCCCATAGTGGCTACACCTTC. This translates into CASSPGYDHSHSGYTF.

The genes are TRBV2 and TRBJ2-7, with D maybe TRBD1 (5 bases). This CDR3 has 14 residues. Germline V gene lookup returns CDR1 SNHLY and CDR2 FYNNEI. V lost 6 bases to trimming and J lost 3 bases, with 15 bases between them. CDR3 loop: CASSRVSNRYEQYF. The CDR3 DNA reads TGTGCCAGCAGCAGGGTTTCTAACCGCTACGAGCAGTACTTC.

The chain employs TRBV6-6 and TRBJ2-7; D gene unclear. Germline CDR1 MNHNY, CDR2 SVGAGI (reference sequence). Trimming removed 0 bases from V and 2 bases from J, with 8 bases in between. The CDR3 is made up of 14 amino acids. The CDR3 bases are TGTGCCAGCAGTTACTCGCGGAGCACCTACGAGCAGTACTTC. Translated: CASSYSRSTYEQYF.

The V and J genes are TRBV4-1 and TRBJ2-2, with D tentatively TRBD1 (5 bases). V was trimmed by 8 bases and J by 1 base, leaving 8 bases between them. Germline lookup yields CDR1 MGHRA and CDR2 YSYEKL. The CDR3 is made up of 13 amino acids. The chain's CDR3 is CASRGQNTGELFF. CDR3 sequence (DNA): TGCGCCAGCCGAGGACAGAACACCGGGGAGCTGTTTTTT.

This clone was seen just once. This rearrangement joins TRBV9 to TRBJ2-1; 9 bases are shared with TRBD1. The germline gives CDR1 SGDLS, CDR2 YYNGEE. V was pared by 3 bases and J by 5 bases, with 9 bases of the junction left unmatched. This CDR3 is built from 16 residues. The chain's CDR3 is CASSGGDREADNEQFF. The CDR3 nucleotides are TGTGCCAGCAGCGGAGGGGACAGGGAAGCCGACAATGAGCAGTTCTTC.

This sequence joins TRBV28 and TRBJ1-2, with D tentatively TRBD1 (5 bases). The V end was cut by 4 bases, the J end by 4 bases, with 13 bases between. Germline V gene data show CDR1 as MDHEN and CDR2 as SYDVKM. This CDR3 has 14 amino acids. The CDR3 DNA reads as TGTGCCAGCAGTTACCCAGGGTCGAGCTATGGCTACACCTTC. As protein: CASSYPGSSYGYTF.

This chain connects TRBV11-2 to TRBJ2-1, with TRBD1 matching over 9 bases. The CDR3 covers 15 residues. V lost 5 bases, J lost 7 bases, and 9 bases stayed unmatched. Germline V gene sequence: CDR1 SGHAT, CDR2 FQNNGV. The CDR3 sequence is CASSLFGTGRNEQFF. The CDR3 nucleotides read TGTGCCAGCAGCCTCTTCGGGACAGGGCGAAATGAGCAGTTCTTC.

This sequence joins TRBV5-4 and TRBJ2-1; 12 nucleotides line up with TRBD2. The length of the CDR3 is 15 residues. J gave up 5 bases and V 1 base, and 1 base lay outside the gene matches. Germline V CDR1 and CDR2: SGHNT, YYREEE (reference sequence). CDR3 DNA sequence: TGTGCCAGCAGCTTGAGACTAGCGGGGGACAATGAGCAGTTCTTC. The encoded protein is CASSLRLAGDNEQFF.

V usage is TRBV29-1 and J usage is TRBJ1-2; 8 nucleotides agree with TRBD1. J gave up 0 bases and V 7 bases, and 7 bases lay outside the gene matches. This CDR3 contains 14 residues. CDR1 is SQVTM and CDR2 is ANQGSEA in the germline V gene. CDR3 coding DNA: TGCAGCGGATTGACAGGGGCGGCTAACTATGGCTACACCTTC. This gives the protein CSGLTGAANYGYTF.

The chain recombines TRBV14 with TRBJ2-7; 8 bases match TRBD1. V trimming: 5 bases; J trimming: 2 bases; junction bases outside the gene matches: 8. Germline loops: CDR1 SGHDN, CDR2 FVKESK. The CDR3 spans 15 residues. DNA of the CDR3: TGTGCCAGCAGCTTCGACAGGGGTCGTCCCTACGAGCAGTACTTC. Residues: CASSFDRGRPYEQYF. Full variable domain (missing parts from reference TRBV14 and TRBJ2-7): EAGVTQFPSHSVIEKGQTVTLRCDPISGHDNLYWYRRVMGKEIKFLLHFVKESKQDESGMPNNRFLAERTGGTYSTLKVQPAELEDSGVYFCASSFDRGRPYEQYFGPGTRLTVT.

V and J are TRBV19 and TRBJ2-3, with D possibly being TRBD1 (6 bases). From germline, CDR1 is LNHDA and CDR2 SQIVND (reference sequence). Trimming took off 0 bases at V and 0 bases at J, with 13 bases between the two ends. This CDR3 spans 17 amino acids. This chain's CDR3 is CASSIDPRGASTDTQYF. In DNA, the CDR3 is TGTGCCAGTAGTATAGATCCCAGGGGAGCTAGCACAGATACGCAGTATTTT.

The chain has TRBV19 and TRBJ2-7; 11 positions match TRBD1. CDR1 is LNHDA and CDR2 is SQIVND in the germline V gene (reference sequence). This CDR3 is 14 amino acids long. V lost 4 bases, J lost 3 bases, and 2 bases stayed unmatched. As DNA, the CDR3 is TGTGCCAGTAGTAAGGGACAGGGGGTCTACGAGCAGTACTTC. It yields the protein CASSKGQGVYEQYF. Drawing the rest from reference TRBV19 and TRBJ2-7, the complete variable domain is DGGITQSPKYLFRKEGQNVTLSCEQNLNHDAMYWYRQDPGQGLRLIYYSQIVNDFQKGDIAEGYSVSREKKESFPLTVTSAQKNPTAFYLCASSKGQGVYEQYFGPGTRLTVT.